Each of the 16 T cell receptor beta chains below was sequenced from the same sample in a study of T cells in Graves' hyperthyroidism and ophthalmopathy. RNA transcripts gave rise to amplified TCR beta CDR3 regions. During a first-round RT-PCR of the TCR CDR3, the HTBI primer set was used. TCRdb recomputed calls from the multiplex PCR reads with MiXCR, one row per CDR3 protein. This sample carries about 640,000 distinct CDR3 sequences, roughly 20% of them seen once, and the ten largest clones take 30% to 40%. Material for sequencing was blood. The receptors were gathered from a man aged 30-40 years with Graves' ophthalmopathy.

Only a few counts were recorded for this clonotype. The chain recombines TRBV6-2 or TRBV6-3 with TRBJ1-1; possibly TRBD1 for D (6 bases). The CDR3 loop spans 19 amino acids. Germline lookup yields CDR1 MNHEY and CDR2 SVGEGT. Trimming removed 6 bases at V and 1 base at J, with 27 bases between. Here the CDR3 reads CASSYDGTQGFMTNTEAFF. In DNA form, the CDR3 reads TGTGCCAGCAGCTATGATGGGACACAGGGCTTCATGACGAACACTGAAGCTTTCTTT.

The V call is TRBV6-1, the J call TRBJ1-6; D is unclear. Between the trimmed V and J ends, which lost 5 bases and 5 bases, there was a span of 4 bases. The germline V gene encodes CDR1 MNHNS and CDR2 SASEGT. The CDR3 is made up of 12 amino acids. In nucleotides, the CDR3 is TGTGCCAGCAGTACCAATAATTCACCCCTCCACTTT. It codes for CASSTNNSPLHF.

V usage is TRBV19 and J usage is TRBJ1-5, with no clear D. The germline V gene encodes CDR1 LNHDA and CDR2 SQIVND (reference sequence). V lost 6 bases to trimming and J lost 0 bases, with 15 bases between them. This CDR3 is built from 16 residues. The CDR3 bases are TGTGCCAGTAGCCCAACGACACCTTATAGCAATCAGCCCCAGCATTTT. It codes for CASSPTTPYSNQPQHF.

The chain employs TRBV19 and TRBJ2-1, with 8 bases lining up with TRBD2. Per germline, CDR1 LNHDA and CDR2 SQIVND (reference sequence). The CDR3 runs to 17 residues. Trimming removed 10 bases from V and 2 bases from J; junction bases left unmatched: 16. This CDR3 is CATNKQAGGRTYNEQFF. CDR3 DNA sequence: TGTGCCACCAACAAACAGGCGGGAGGTAGGACCTACAATGAGCAGTTCTTC.

The chain recombines TRBV7-9 with TRBJ1-3, with unresolved D. Germline CDR1 reads SEHNR; CDR2 reads FQNEAQ (reference sequence). Trimming took 5 bases from V and 2 from J, leaving 13 bases between them. The CDR3 covers 15 residues. CDR3 region: CASSPSVKAGNTIYF. The CDR3 nucleotides are TGTGCCAGCAGCCCTTCGGTGAAGGCTGGAAACACCATATATTTT. The full variable domain, with the rest looked up from reference TRBV7-9 and TRBJ1-3, is DTGVSQNPRHKITKRGQNVTFRCDPISEHNRLYWYRQTLGQGPEFLTYFQNEAQLEKSRLLSDRFSAERPKGSFSTLEIQRTEQGDSAMYLCASSPSVKAGNTIYFGEGSWLTVV.

This clonotype was counted ten times or more. This chain links TRBV5-1 with TRBJ1-1; 7 positions match TRBD1. Germline V gives CDR1 SGHRS, CDR2 YFSETQ. J gave up 4 bases and V 4 bases, and 7 bases lay outside the gene matches. The length of the CDR3 is 14 residues. CDR3 in amino acids: CASSGPGGGTEAFF. CDR3 sequence (DNA): TGCGCCAGCAGCGGACCAGGGGGAGGCACTGAAGCTTTCTTT.

The chain links TRBV19 to TRBJ1-5, with no clear D. The CDR3 has 13 amino acids. Trimming stripped 9 bases from V and 8 bases from J, with 17 bases between. CDR1 and CDR2 from the germline V gene are LNHDA and SQIVND (reference sequence). As DNA, the CDR3 is TGTGCCAGCACACTAGGGTCGTTGGAGCCCCAGCATTTT. Translating it yields CASTLGSLEPQHF.

This clonotype was detected ten times or more. The chain is built from TRBV28 and TRBJ1-1; tentatively, D is TRBD1 (5 bases). The V and J ends lost 3 bases and 6 bases respectively, with 11 bases between them. CDR1 and CDR2 from the germline V gene are MDHEN and SYDVKM. This CDR3 region has 13 residues. The CDR3 protein is CASSLGDSAEAFF. The CDR3 nucleotides read TGTGCCAGCAGTTTGGGGGATAGCGCTGAAGCTTTCTTT.

This clonotype was observed a few times. This chain joins TRBV27 and TRBJ2-4; TRBD1 is a possible D gene (5 bases). The CDR3 runs 14 residues. V lost 6 bases and J 0 bases, leaving 9 bases between the germline ends. Germline V gene lookup returns CDR1 MNHEY and CDR2 SMNVEV (reference sequence). The DNA of the CDR3 is TGTGCCAGCAGGCTGACAGTAGCCAAAAACATTCAGTACTTC. As protein: CASRLTVAKNIQYF.

In its sample, this clonotype was seen many times. The gene calls are TRBV5-1 and TRBJ2-3, with 11 bases that match TRBD2. There are 17 residues in the CDR3. Germline lookup yields CDR1 SGHRS and CDR2 YFSETQ. Losses at the gene ends were 0 bases for V and 2 bases for J; bases not matched to a gene: 5. The CDR3 loop reads CASSLAGLAANTDTQYF. The CDR3 DNA reads TGCGCCAGCAGCTTGGCGGGACTAGCGGCGAACACAGATACGCAGTATTTT.

This clonotype was observed a handful of times. V and J are TRBV18 and TRBJ1-2, with 7 bases lining up with TRBD1. V lost 4 bases and J lost 2; bases outside the gene matches: 7. The CDR3 contains 15 residues. Germline CDR1 reads KGHSH; CDR2 reads LQKENI. The CDR3 DNA reads as TGTGCCAGCTCACTAACCGGGACAGTCAACTATGGCTACACCTTC. It encodes CASSLTGTVNYGYTF.

This clonotype has more than one count but fewer than ten. The CDR3 nucleotides read TGTGCCAGCAGCCGCGCCTCGACAGCGAACACCGGGGAGCTGTTTTTT. This gives the protein CASSRASTANTGELFF. This chain joins TRBV28 and TRBJ2-2; a weak D match, TRBD1 (5 bases). Germline values: CDR1 MDHEN, CDR2 SYDVKM. V shed 6 bases and J shed 0 bases, with 14 bases lying between them. This CDR3 is built from 16 residues.

Concerning this clonotype itself: One end of the junction fails to match germline, which may point to a read error. The V gene is TRBV10-3, the J gene TRBJ2-5; 14 bases map to TRBD2. Germline assignment: CDR1 ENHRY and CDR2 SYGVKD. The CDR3 extends over 18 amino acids. The CDR3 here is CAISESGTSGGPQETHYF. The CDR3 DNA follows: TGTGCCATCAGTGAGTCTGGGACTAGCGGGGGTCCACAAGAGACCCACTACTTC.

This clonotype was detected many times. This chain links TRBV20-1 with TRBJ1-5, with a possible D match to TRBD1 (5 bases). This CDR3 contains 14 residues. V was pared by 3 bases and J by 3 bases, with 12 bases between. Looked up from germline, CDR1 is DFQATT and CDR2 is SNEGSKA (reference sequence). The CDR3 DNA reads TGCAGTGCTAGGGCGGGGGGTGACAATCAGCCCCAGCATTTT. Amino acids: CSARAGGDNQPQHF.

This rearrangement joins TRBV2 to TRBJ2-7; D might be TRBD2 (7 bases). V was shortened by 2 bases and J by 6 bases, with 20 bases between the two germline ends. The CDR3 spans 16 residues. The germline V gene has CDR1 SNHLY and CDR2 FYNNEI. This CDR3 is CASSEIIGGGRGEQYF. DNA of the CDR3: TGTGCCAGCAGTGAAATAATTGGCGGGGGCCGGGGCGAGCAGTACTTC.

The chain employs TRBV10-1 and TRBJ1-2, with a possible D match to TRBD1 (5 bases). Trimming shortened V by 0 bases and J by 6 bases, and 11 bases separated the two germline ends. Germline CDR1 is WNHNN and CDR2 is SYGVQD (reference sequence). This CDR3 is built from 14 residues. DNA of the CDR3: TGCGCCAGCAGTGAGTCGATAACAGGCGATGGCTACACCTTC. Its protein product is CASSESITGDGYTF.